Below, 21 T cell receptor beta chains from the same sample are listed, as sequenced in a study of cytotoxic CD8 clonotypes in ibrutinib-treated CLL. Profiling relied on immunoSEQ multiplex PCR, and the TCRdb table lists in-frame clones only, not all of them. This sample has some 290,000 clones, with roughly 79% found just once. The material sequenced was PBMCs, taken before ibrutinib treatment. The receptors originated from a human donor with chronic lymphocytic leukemia.

The chain carries TRBV18 and TRBJ2-7, with a tentative D call TRBD2 (5 bases). The V end was cut by 3 bases, the J end by 2 bases, with 20 bases between. The CDR3 loop spans 17 amino acids. CDR1 KGHSH and CDR2 LQKENI come from the germline V gene. Here the CDR3 reads CASSPSEVVVEPYEQYF. DNA of the CDR3: TGTGCCAGCTCACCCTCGGAGGTGGTGGTCGAACCCTACGAGCAGTACTTC.

J is TRBJ2-7 and V is TRBV7-2; D is possibly TRBD1 (6 bases). The CDR3 length is 14 residues. Germline V gives CDR1 SGHTA, CDR2 FQGNSA. V lost 5 bases to trimming and J lost 6 bases, with 17 bases between them. The CDR3 protein is CASSDRQAPREQYF. The CDR3 coding sequence is TGTGCCAGCAGCGACCGACAGGCCCCTCGCGAGCAGTACTTC. Variable domain in full (rest from reference TRBV7-2 and TRBJ2-7): GAGVSQSPSNKVTEKGKDVELRCDPISGHTALYWYRQSLGQGLEFLIYFQGNSAPDKSGLPSDRFSAERTGGSVSTLTIQRTQQEDSAVYLCASSDRQAPREQYFGPGTRLTVT.

The chain carries TRBV30 and TRBJ1-5; no clear D. Looked up from germline, CDR1 is GTSNPN and CDR2 is SVGIG (reference sequence). This CDR3 contains 13 residues. Trimming stripped 1 base from V and 5 bases from J, with 9 bases between. Written as DNA, the CDR3 is TGTGCCTGGAGTGGAGGGTTTGATCAGCCCCAGCATTTT. Translation gives CAWSGGFDQPQHF. Drawing the rest from reference TRBV30 and TRBJ1-5, the complete variable domain is SQTIHQWPATLVQPVGSPLSLECTVEGTSNPNLYWYRQAAGRGLQLLFYSVGIGQISSEVPQNLSASRPQDRQFILSSKKLLLSDSGFYLCAWSGGFDQPQHFGDGTRLSIL.

The chain joins TRBV5-1 to TRBJ2-1; 15 nucleotides match TRBD2. V was pared by 0 bases and J by 6 bases, with 10 bases of the junction left unmatched. CDR3 length: 19 residues. Germline V lookup: CDR1 SGHRS, CDR2 YFSETQ. The CDR3 nucleotides read TGCGCCAGCAGCTTGGGGCGGACTAGCGGGAGGGCCTGGTTCAATGAGCAGTTCTTC. Translation: CASSLGRTSGRAWFNEQFF. The full variable domain, its missing parts supplied by reference TRBV5-1 and TRBJ2-1, is KAGVTQTPRYLIKTRGQQVTLSCSPISGHRSVSWYQQTPGQGLQFLFEYFSETQRNKGNFPGRFSGRQFSNSRSEMNVSTLELGDSALYLCASSLGRTSGRAWFNEQFFGPGTRLTVL.

DNA for the CDR3: TGTGCCAGCAGCACCGGACAGGGGCGTAACTACTATGGCTACACCTTC. This gives the protein CASSTGQGRNYYGYTF. The chain has TRBV5-4 and TRBJ1-2, with 9 nucleotides matching TRBD1. The CDR3 is 16 residues long. J was trimmed by 3 bases and V by 4 bases; bases with no gene match: 10. The germline V gene encodes CDR1 SGHNT and CDR2 YYREEE (reference sequence).

The V call is TRBV2, the J call TRBJ2-7, with 7 bases matching TRBD1. V lost 6 bases and J lost 1; bases outside the gene matches: 6. The germline gives CDR1 SNHLY, CDR2 FYNNEI. The CDR3 covers 14 residues. CDR3: CASRLGTVSYEQYF. CDR3 nucleotide sequence: TGTGCCAGCAGACTTGGGACAGTTTCCTACGAGCAGTACTTC.

This chain uses TRBV7-9 with TRBJ2-3; D remains unclear. Germline V gene data show CDR1 as SEHNR and CDR2 as FQNEAQ (reference sequence). This CDR3 contains 12 residues. Trimming removed 5 bases at V and 7 bases at J, with 10 bases between. CDR3 sequence reads: CASSDVENTQYF. The CDR3 DNA follows: TGTGCCAGCAGCGACGTAGAAAATACGCAGTATTTT.

V usage is TRBV4-1 and J usage is TRBJ2-7; D uncertain. This CDR3 comprises 14 residues. CDR1 MGHRA and CDR2 YSYEKL come from the germline V gene. V was trimmed by 0 bases and J by 0 bases, leaving 6 bases between them. CDR3 coding DNA: TGCGCCAGCAGCCAAGAACGGGCCTCCTACGAGCAGTACTTC. Residues: CASSQERASYEQYF.

The chain couples TRBV18 to TRBJ2-1, with TRBD1 matching over 10 bases. V lost 3 bases, J lost 4 bases, and 3 bases stayed unmatched. Germline V gene sequence: CDR1 KGHSH, CDR2 LQKENI. The CDR3 runs 15 residues. DNA of the CDR3: TGTGCCAGCTCACCTGGACAGGGGGGATACAATGAGCAGTTCTTC. Protein product: CASSPGQGGYNEQFF.

The rearrangement links TRBV25-1 to TRBJ1-1; no clear D gene. Deletions cut 5 bases from V and 6 bases from J, with 13 bases between. CDR3 size: 13 residues. Germline V gene data show CDR1 as MGHDK and CDR2 as SYGVNS. The CDR3 spells CASSSEGSSEAFF. The CDR3 DNA is TGTGCCAGCAGTTCGGAAGGGAGCTCTGAAGCTTTCTTT.

The chain uses TRBV5-1 and TRBJ2-5; D is ambiguous. Trimming removed 0 bases at V and 5 bases at J, with 5 bases between. CDR1 and CDR2 from the germline V gene are SGHRS and YFSETQ. CDR3 length equals 12 residues. The CDR3 DNA reads as TGCGCCAGCAGCTTGGATCACGAGACCCAGTACTTC. Encoded protein: CASSLDHETQYF.

This clone was counted a few times. This chain connects TRBV5-1 to TRBJ2-5; 7 bases agree with TRBD1. This CDR3 is built from 15 residues. V was pared by 5 bases and J by 1 base, with 8 bases of the junction left unmatched. Per the germline V gene, CDR1 is SGHRS and CDR2 is YFSETQ. CDR3 residues: CASSRDRGGQETQYF. CDR3 sequence (DNA): TGCGCCAGCAGTAGGGACAGAGGGGGCCAAGAGACCCAGTACTTC.

The chain carries TRBV30 and TRBJ2-6; possibly TRBD2 for D (6 bases). This CDR3 has 14 amino acids. V lost 1 base, J lost 2 bases, and 6 bases lay in between. From germline, CDR1 is GTSNPN and CDR2 SVGIG (reference sequence). The CDR3 DNA follows: TGTGCCTGGAGTGGGGGGGCTGGGGCCAACGTCCTGACTTTC. It translates to CAWSGGAGANVLTF.

This clone has only one observation. The genes are TRBV2 and TRBJ2-3, with D perhaps matching TRBD2 (6 bases). The V end was cut by 10 bases, the J end by 0 bases, with 14 bases between. Germline V CDR1 and CDR2: SNHLY, FYNNEI. The CDR3 is 14 residues long. CDR3 coding DNA: TGTGCCAATAGGGACTTTGCTAGCACAGATACGCAGTATTTT. This translates into CANRDFASTDTQYF.

The chain has TRBV6-6 and TRBJ2-1, with 9 bases that match TRBD1. V was clipped by 4 bases and J by 7 bases; unmatched bases: 8. CDR1 MNHNY and CDR2 SVGAGI come from the germline V gene (reference sequence). The CDR3 covers 15 residues. CDR3 bases: TGTGCCAGCAGTTCCGGACAGGGGATAAAGAATGAGCAGTTCTTC. This gives the protein CASSSGQGIKNEQFF.

The chain has TRBV7-2 and TRBJ2-7, with D unresolved. Germline V gene sequence: CDR1 SGHTA, CDR2 FQGNSA. The CDR3 spans 14 residues. Trimming shortened V by 0 bases and J by 0 bases, and 6 bases separated the two germline ends. The CDR3 here is CASSLARSSYEQYF. The DNA of the CDR3 is TGTGCCAGCAGCTTAGCTCGAAGCTCCTACGAGCAGTACTTC.

The chain combines TRBV29-1 with TRBJ1-1; D unclear. Trimming pared 4 bases from V and 1 base from J, leaving 13 bases between. From germline, CDR1 is SQVTM and CDR2 ANQGSEA. This CDR3 contains 14 residues. Here the CDR3 DNA reads TGCAGCGTTGCTCTGACCCTCGCGAACACTGAAGCTTTCTTT. Protein: CSVALTLANTEAFF.

This chain joins TRBV28 and TRBJ2-7; tentatively, D is TRBD1 or TRBD2 (5 bases each). Between the trimmed V and J ends, which lost 4 bases and 12 bases, there was a span of 28 bases. The CDR3 contains 16 residues. CDR1 and CDR2 from the germline V gene are MDHEN and SYDVKM. CDR3 amino acids: CASSSPEAWGIRAVYF. Here the CDR3 DNA reads TGTGCCAGCAGTTCCCCCGAGGCATGGGGGATACGAGCGGTGTACTTC.

CDR3 DNA: TGTGCCAGCAGCTTAGGAGGGACAGTCTATGGCTACACCTTC. It specifies CASSLGGTVYGYTF. V gene TRBV7-2 combines with J gene TRBJ1-2, with TRBD1 identical over 7 bases. This CDR3 has 14 amino acids. Germline V gene data show CDR1 as SGHTA and CDR2 as FQGNSA. The trim removed 1 base at V and 4 bases at J, leaving 3 bases unmatched.

The V and J genes are TRBV5-5 and TRBJ2-5, with D possibly being TRBD1 (5 bases). There are 15 residues in the CDR3. The V gene lost 0 bases and the J gene lost 2 bases, with 11 bases spanning the gap. Germline V lookup: CDR1 SGHKS, CDR2 YYEKEE (reference sequence). This chain's CDR3 is CASSLVGQGQETQYF. CDR3 in DNA: TGTGCCAGCAGCTTGGTGGGGCAGGGACAAGAGACCCAGTACTTC.

The CDR3 coding sequence is TGCGCCAGCAGCCAAGGGACTAGCGGGACCAACGAGCAGTACTTC. This encodes CASSQGTSGTNEQYF. The chain combines TRBV4-3 with TRBJ2-7; TRBD2 aligns across 12 bases. The CDR3 sequence is 15 residues long. Unmatched junction bases numbered 3, after V lost 1 base and J lost 5 bases. Germline assignment: CDR1 LGHNA and CDR2 YSLEER.